Following are 7 T cell receptor beta chains from one sample sequenced in a study of Graves' ophthalmopathy and Graves' hyperthyroidism. Amplification of TCR beta CDR3 regions used RNA transcripts. First-round RT-PCR with HTBI primers preceded a second-round multiplex PCR. TCRdb itself ran the multiplex PCR reads through MiXCR, one entry per CDR3 protein. Of fewer than 250,000 distinct CDR3 sequences detected, roughly 29% appear once; the ten largest clones hold 9.1%. Material for sequencing was peripheral blood. The receptors come from a man aged 45-65 years with Graves' ophthalmopathy.

This clonotype has a count of ten or more. The V and J genes are TRBV7-6 and TRBJ2-7; a possible D gene is TRBD1 (5 bases). V lost 1 base and J 7 bases, leaving 11 bases between the germline ends. Germline-derived CDR1 and CDR2 are SGHVS and FNYEAQ. This CDR3 region has 13 residues. The CDR3 coding sequence is TGTGCCAGCAGCTTAGAATTGGGGCTAGAGCAGTACTTC. Protein sequence: CASSLELGLEQYF.

This clonotype was counted at least ten times. J is TRBJ1-6 and V is TRBV7-2; perhaps TRBD1 as D (5 bases). The CDR3 extends over 14 amino acids. Germline CDR1 is SGHTA and CDR2 is FQGNSA. V dropped 6 bases and J dropped 6 bases, with 12 bases sitting between them. CDR3 nucleotide sequence: TGTGCCAGCAGTCAGGGACGCGGTAATTCACCCCTCCACTTT. This sequence encodes CASSQGRGNSPLHF.

This clonotype was seen at least ten times. This chain uses TRBV15 with TRBJ1-1; tentative D call: TRBD1 (5 bases). V lost 0 bases, J lost 0 bases, and 11 bases lay in between. Germline V gene lookup returns CDR1 LNHNV and CDR2 YYDKDF (reference sequence). CDR3 length: 16 amino acids. This chain's CDR3 is CATSRDRLQVNTEAFF. CDR3 coding DNA: TGTGCCACCAGCAGAGACCGTTTACAGGTGAACACTGAAGCTTTCTTT.

Ten or more counts support this clonotype. J is TRBJ1-5 and V is TRBV28; possibly TRBD1 for D (5 bases). The CDR3 length is 14 residues. The V end lost 3 bases, the J end lost 0 bases, and 6 bases lay between the germline ends. In germline, CDR1 is MDHEN, CDR2 SYDVKM. This CDR3 reads CASSFDSSNQPQHF. CDR3 DNA: TGTGCCAGCAGTTTCGACAGTAGCAATCAGCCCCAGCATTTT.

This clonotype was counted ten times or more. This chain joins TRBV19 and TRBJ2-7; 8 positions match TRBD1. Germline CDR1 is LNHDA and CDR2 is SQIVND (reference sequence). The CDR3 consists of 15 residues. Trimming at V came to 3 bases and at J to 2 bases, leaving 6 bases not matched to a gene. CDR3 loop: CASSIGTGQTYEQYF. In DNA form, the CDR3 reads TGTGCCAGTAGTATCGGGACAGGCCAGACCTACGAGCAGTACTTC.

This clonotype has a count of ten or more. This chain uses TRBV20-1 with TRBJ2-7, with D perhaps TRBD2 (5 bases). V was pared by 1 base and J by 6 bases, with 13 bases between. Per the germline V gene, CDR1 is DFQATT and CDR2 is SNEGSKA (reference sequence). This CDR3 contains 13 residues. The CDR3 DNA sequence: TGCAGTGCTAGAGCCGGACTCGTCGGCGAGCAGTACTTC. Residues: CSARAGLVGEQYF.

This clonotype was counted ten times or more. This chain connects TRBV27 to TRBJ2-7, with D unresolved. Trimming removed 5 bases from V and 3 bases from J, with 20 bases in between. This CDR3 is built from 16 residues. CDR1 is MNHEY and CDR2 is SMNVEV in the germline V gene (reference sequence). CDR3 sequence: CASSPDPGHNIYEQYF. The CDR3 DNA sequence: TGTGCCAGCAGTCCAGACCCGGGCCATAACATCTACGAGCAGTACTTC.